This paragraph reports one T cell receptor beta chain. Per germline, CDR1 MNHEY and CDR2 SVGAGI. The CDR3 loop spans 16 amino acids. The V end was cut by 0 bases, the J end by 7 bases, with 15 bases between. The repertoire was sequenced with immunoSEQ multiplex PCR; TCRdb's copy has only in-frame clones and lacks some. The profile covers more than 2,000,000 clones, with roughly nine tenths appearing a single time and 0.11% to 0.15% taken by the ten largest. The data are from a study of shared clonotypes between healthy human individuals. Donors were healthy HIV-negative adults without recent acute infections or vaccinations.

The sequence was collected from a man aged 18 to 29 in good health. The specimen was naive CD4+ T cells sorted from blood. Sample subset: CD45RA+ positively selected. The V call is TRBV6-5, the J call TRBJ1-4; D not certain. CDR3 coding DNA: TGTGCCAGCAGTTACTCGAACCCGGGCCTGAGTGAAAAACTGTTTTTT. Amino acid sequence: CASSYSNPGLSEKLFF.